This entry is about one T cell receptor beta chain. Its antigen is still unknown. The sample belongs to a study of siplizumab effects on memory and regulatory T cells. Whole-study findings and limits: Proof of suppressive function in proliferating Tregs from siplizumab cultures was not established. Significantly reduced by siplizumab was the cumulative frequency of alloreactive sequences, namely those traceable to unstimulated CD4+ memory cells.

The CDR3 totals 12 residues. The V and J ends lost 0 bases and 7 bases respectively, with 5 bases between them. Germline-derived CDR1 and CDR2 are SGHDT and YYEEEE. Approximately 10^5 TCR templates were measured in each sample. TCRdb keeps only in-frame clones here, not all; method: immunoSEQ multiplex PCR. The sample has approximately 82,000 clones; 87% are singletons. The clonotype was recovered from a human donor in good health. Input material: Tregs sorted from blood. The rearrangement joins TRBV5-6 to TRBJ1-5; D ambiguous. CDR3 region: CASSLVGQPQHF. The CDR3 nucleotides read TGTGCCAGCAGCTTGGTGGGCCAGCCCCAGCATTTT. The variable domain in full, with the rest retrieved from reference TRBV5-6 and TRBJ1-5, is DAGVTQSPTHLIKTRGQQVTLRCSPKSGHDTVSWYQQALGQGPQFIFQYYEEEERQRGNFPDRFSGHQFPNYSSELNVNALLLGDSALYLCASSLVGQPQHFGDGTRLSIL.